This T cell receptor beta chain appears in the sequencing data of a study of beta chain features in type 1 diabetes. Investigators reverse transcribed all isolated RNA, so they sequenced expressed TCRB transcripts. The method was immunoSEQ multiplex PCR; TCRdb's version includes in-frame clones alone and lacks a portion of them. There are 350,000 to 450,000 clones in the sample; roughly 13% occur only once, and less than 0.04% lies in the top ten. Notes on the study in general: Patients showed naive, central memory and Treg TCRB repertoires that appeared more similar than those of healthy donors.

The CDR3 consists of 14 residues. Germline V gene lookup returns CDR1 MGHRA and CDR2 YSYEKL. V lost 1 base and J lost 5, with 8 bases in between. All sorted populations exceeded 95% purity. As for this clone: Its antigen is unidentified.

V is TRBV4-1 and J is TRBJ2-2; D uncertain. The source material was naive CD4+ T cells from blood. The sequence came from a young man in good health. CDR3 loop: CASSQVEWTGELFF. Written as DNA, the CDR3 is TGCGCCAGCAGCCAAGTAGAGTGGACCGGGGAGCTGTTTTTT.